This is a list of T cell receptor beta chains from one sample in a study of T cell responses to AZD1222 COVID-19 vaccine. Some clones are missing from TCRdb's copy, which holds only in-frame ones; the method was immunoSEQ multiplex PCR. This sample has about 100,000 clones, with around nine tenths found just once. The sequenced sample was peripheral blood, obtained on day 0 of AZD1222 vaccination. The receptor set was obtained from an adult in good health. CDR3s include the opening cysteine and the closing phenylalanine or tryptophan. Fields, in order: clone size, J gene, D gene, V gene, CDR3 protein, CDR3 DNA. A D gene is named only where the DNA matches it firmly. The size of a clone is reported for some rows only, either as once, few or many, or as a class for expanded clones.

>NA|TRBJ1-1|NA|TRBV3-1/TRBV3-2
CASSDPSWRRGTEAFF
TGTGCCAGCAGCGACCCTTCTTGGAGGCGGGGGACTGAAGCTTTCTTT
>NA|TRBJ2-7|TRBD1|TRBV7-9
CASSATGGRYEQYF
TGTGCCAGCAGCGCCACAGGGGGTAGATACGAGCAGTACTTC
>NA|TRBJ1-4|NA|TRBV9
CASSVSPGGNEKLFF
TGTGCCAGCAGCGTATCCCCCGGGGGGAATGAAAAACTGTTTTTT
>NA|TRBJ2-7|NA|TRBV28
CAGAKRIGAYEQYF
TGTGCCGGGGCCAAGCGGATAGGGGCATACGAGCAGTACTTC
>NA|TRBJ1-2|TRBD1|TRBV7-2
CASSATGIDYGYTF
TGTGCCAGCAGCGCGACAGGGATTGACTATGGCTACACCTTC
>NA|TRBJ2-5|NA|TRBV5-1
CASSLNGETQYF
TGCGCCAGCAGCTTGAACGGGGAGACCCAGTACTTC
>NA|TRBJ1-1|NA|TRBV7-9
CASSLAEGTEAFF
TGTGCCAGCAGCTTAGCGGAGGGCACTGAAGCTTTCTTT
>NA|TRBJ1-2|NA|TRBV30
CAWSPQGGYYGYTF
TGTGCCTGGAGTCCCCAGGGCGGGTACTATGGCTACACCTTC
>NA|TRBJ1-1|NA|TRBV6-4
CASSTQEGTEAFF
TGTGCCAGCAGCACCCAAGAGGGTACTGAAGCTTTCTTT
>NA|TRBJ2-6|NA|TRBV9
CASSVLYGANVLTF
TGTGCCAGCAGCGTACTCTATGGGGCCAACGTCCTGACTTTC
>NA|TRBJ2-1|TRBD1|TRBV6-6
CASSTAKYRGLEQFF
TGTGCCAGCAGCACAGCAAAATACAGGGGGCTGGAGCAGTTCTTC
>NA|TRBJ2-3|NA|TRBV7-3
CASSSLGSSTDTQYF
TGTGCCAGCAGCTCCCTAGGTTCTAGCACAGATACGCAGTATTTT
>NA|TRBJ1-1|NA|TRBV18
CASSPVPGRGTEAFF
TGTGCCAGCTCACCAGTCCCTGGCAGGGGCACTGAAGCTTTCTTT
>NA|TRBJ1-4|TRBD1|TRBV28
CASSLPGTGSPNEKLFF
TGTGCCAGCAGTTTACCCGGGACAGGTAGTCCTAATGAAAAACTGTTTTTT
>NA|TRBJ2-7|NA|TRBV9
CASSVAGYPYEQYF
TGTGCCAGCAGCGTAGCAGGGTACCCCTACGAGCAGTACTTC
>NA|TRBJ2-2|NA|TRBV7-8
CASSLMGVTNTGELFF
TGTGCCAGCAGCTTAATGGGGGTGACTAACACCGGGGAGCTGTTTTTT
>NA|TRBJ1-4|NA|TRBV19
CATRAGGDDEKLFF
TGTGCCACCCGCGCGGGGGGCGATGATGAAAAACTGTTTTTT
>once|TRBJ1-1|NA|TRBV6-6
CASSYDRASTEAFF
TGTGCCAGCAGTTACGACAGAGCTTCCACTGAAGCTTTCTTT
>NA|TRBJ2-7|NA|TRBV27
CASRGFYEQYF
TGTGCCAGCAGAGGTTTCTACGAGCAGTACTTC
>NA|TRBJ2-2|TRBD1|TRBV28
CASNEHPGTGNTGELFF
TGTGCCAGCAACGAGCACCCCGGGACAGGGAACACCGGGGAGCTGTTTTTT
>few|TRBJ1-5|NA|TRBV11-2
CASSLDRNNQPQHF
TGTGCCAGCAGCTTAGACAGGAACAATCAGCCCCAGCATTTT
>NA|TRBJ1-2|NA|TRBV27
CASHPTGRDGYTF
TGTGCCAGCCATCCTACAGGGAGGGATGGCTACACCTTC
>NA|TRBJ1-4|NA|TRBV6-5
CASSYGDATNEKLFF
TGTGCCAGCAGTTACGGAGATGCAACTAATGAAAAACTGTTTTTT
>NA|TRBJ2-3|TRBD2|TRBV3-1/TRBV3-2
CASSRPFGRATTSGESTDTQYF
TGTGCCAGCAGCCGACCCTTCGGACGGGCAACCACTAGCGGGGAAAGCACAGATACGCAGTATTTT
>NA|TRBJ1-6|TRBD1|TRBV28
CASSSTGTGDSPLHF
TGTGCCAGCAGCTCAACCGGGACAGGGGATTCACCCCTCCACTTT
>NA|TRBJ1-6|NA|TRBV4-2
CASSQVRGDTLNSPLHF
TGTGCCAGCAGCCAAGTGCGAGGGGACACTCTTAATTCACCCCTCCACTTT
>NA|TRBJ2-3|TRBD2|TRBV2
CAIERDTDTQYF
TGTGCCATCGAGCGGGACACAGATACGCAGTATTTT
>NA|TRBJ2-2|NA|TRBV9
CASSGRGVTNTGELFF
TGTGCCAGCAGCGGAAGGGGTGTAACGAACACCGGGGAGCTGTTTTTT
>NA|TRBJ1-2|NA|TRBV7-9
CASSLVAVNYGYTF
TGTGCCAGCAGCTTAGTGGCGGTAAACTATGGCTACACCTTC
>NA|TRBJ1-3|NA|TRBV7-8
CASSLGTVSSGNTIYF
TGTGCCAGCAGCTTAGGGACGGTGAGCTCTGGAAACACCATATATTTT
>NA|TRBJ1-5|TRBD1|TRBV19
CASSSTGGPFQPQHF
TGTGCCAGTAGTTCGACAGGGGGCCCTTTTCAGCCCCAGCATTTT
>NA|TRBJ1-5|TRBD1|TRBV6-6
CASSTQQGRQPQHF
TGTGCCAGCAGTACACAACAGGGGAGACAGCCCCAGCATTTT
>once|TRBJ1-1|NA|TRBV29-1
CSVVSPGGNTEAFF
TGCAGCGTTGTGAGTCCTGGGGGCAACACTGAAGCTTTCTTT
>NA|TRBJ1-2|TRBD1|TRBV7-2
CASSALPTGHGYTF
TGTGCCAGCAGCGCCTTACCGACAGGGCACGGCTACACCTTC
>few|TRBJ1-6|TRBD1|TRBV7-8
CASRAAGTGGASGNSPLHF
TGTGCCAGCAGGGCAGCCGGGACAGGGGGCGCATCAGGGAATTCACCCCTCCACTTT
>NA|TRBJ2-1|NA|TRBV24-1
CATSDSGGRYEQFF
TGTGCCACCAGTGATTCGGGGGGCCGGTATGAGCAGTTCTTC
>NA|TRBJ2-1|NA|TRBV6-2/TRBV6-3
CASSYSKVGGRNEQFF
TGTGCCAGCAGTTACTCGAAGGTCGGGGGAAGGAATGAGCAGTTCTTC
>NA|TRBJ2-7|NA|TRBV5-6
CASSLGRFYEQYF
TGTGCCAGCAGCTTGGGCAGGTTCTACGAGCAGTACTTC
>NA|TRBJ1-6|TRBD1|TRBV6-4
CASSPGTVNSPLHF
TGTGCCAGCAGTCCCGGGACAGTTAATTCACCCCTCCACTTT
>NA|TRBJ2-2|NA|TRBV12-3/TRBV12-4
CASTTRNTGELFF
TGTGCCAGCACCACCAGGAACACCGGGGAGCTGTTTTTT
>NA|TRBJ1-2|NA|TRBV6-5
CASSSRTVRDYGYTF
TGTGCCAGCAGTTCGAGGACAGTTAGGGACTATGGCTACACCTTC
>NA|TRBJ1-1|NA|TRBV18
CASSPIRQINTEAFF
TGTGCCAGCTCACCTATCCGACAGATTAACACTGAAGCTTTCTTT